The present T cell receptor beta chain was sequenced within a study of blood T cells in healthy people across ages. Overall study findings and caveats: CMV status of donors was unknown, possibly confounding expanded clonotype changes. Observed TCR beta diversity showed a strong correlation with the percentage of naive T cells as measured by flow cytometry. Since the PBMCs were unsorted, naive and antigen-experienced cells could not be conclusively compared.

Regarding this clonotype: Its antigen remains unidentified.

For the second PCR, which ran for 7 to 11 cycles, a sample-barcoded 5' primer and a J-beta primer mix were used. Via MiXCR, TCRdb re-called the 5' RACE reads, giving one row per CDR3 protein. The profile covers about 1.7 million distinct CDR3 sequences, with under 30% appearing a single time and roughly 8% taken by the ten largest. Extraction yielded at least 6 micrograms of total RNA per sample. Germline V gene lookup returns CDR1 SNHLY and CDR2 FYNNEI. The trim removed 1 base at V and 6 bases at J, leaving 7 bases unmatched. This CDR3 has 16 amino acids. The receptor comes from a woman in her thirties in good health. Material for sequencing was blood. V is TRBV2 and J is TRBJ1-5; 9 bases line up with TRBD1. CDR3 DNA sequence: TGTGCCAGCAGTGAAGACGGGACAGGGACACTTCAGCCCCAGCATTTT. Residues: CASSEDGTGTLQPQHF.